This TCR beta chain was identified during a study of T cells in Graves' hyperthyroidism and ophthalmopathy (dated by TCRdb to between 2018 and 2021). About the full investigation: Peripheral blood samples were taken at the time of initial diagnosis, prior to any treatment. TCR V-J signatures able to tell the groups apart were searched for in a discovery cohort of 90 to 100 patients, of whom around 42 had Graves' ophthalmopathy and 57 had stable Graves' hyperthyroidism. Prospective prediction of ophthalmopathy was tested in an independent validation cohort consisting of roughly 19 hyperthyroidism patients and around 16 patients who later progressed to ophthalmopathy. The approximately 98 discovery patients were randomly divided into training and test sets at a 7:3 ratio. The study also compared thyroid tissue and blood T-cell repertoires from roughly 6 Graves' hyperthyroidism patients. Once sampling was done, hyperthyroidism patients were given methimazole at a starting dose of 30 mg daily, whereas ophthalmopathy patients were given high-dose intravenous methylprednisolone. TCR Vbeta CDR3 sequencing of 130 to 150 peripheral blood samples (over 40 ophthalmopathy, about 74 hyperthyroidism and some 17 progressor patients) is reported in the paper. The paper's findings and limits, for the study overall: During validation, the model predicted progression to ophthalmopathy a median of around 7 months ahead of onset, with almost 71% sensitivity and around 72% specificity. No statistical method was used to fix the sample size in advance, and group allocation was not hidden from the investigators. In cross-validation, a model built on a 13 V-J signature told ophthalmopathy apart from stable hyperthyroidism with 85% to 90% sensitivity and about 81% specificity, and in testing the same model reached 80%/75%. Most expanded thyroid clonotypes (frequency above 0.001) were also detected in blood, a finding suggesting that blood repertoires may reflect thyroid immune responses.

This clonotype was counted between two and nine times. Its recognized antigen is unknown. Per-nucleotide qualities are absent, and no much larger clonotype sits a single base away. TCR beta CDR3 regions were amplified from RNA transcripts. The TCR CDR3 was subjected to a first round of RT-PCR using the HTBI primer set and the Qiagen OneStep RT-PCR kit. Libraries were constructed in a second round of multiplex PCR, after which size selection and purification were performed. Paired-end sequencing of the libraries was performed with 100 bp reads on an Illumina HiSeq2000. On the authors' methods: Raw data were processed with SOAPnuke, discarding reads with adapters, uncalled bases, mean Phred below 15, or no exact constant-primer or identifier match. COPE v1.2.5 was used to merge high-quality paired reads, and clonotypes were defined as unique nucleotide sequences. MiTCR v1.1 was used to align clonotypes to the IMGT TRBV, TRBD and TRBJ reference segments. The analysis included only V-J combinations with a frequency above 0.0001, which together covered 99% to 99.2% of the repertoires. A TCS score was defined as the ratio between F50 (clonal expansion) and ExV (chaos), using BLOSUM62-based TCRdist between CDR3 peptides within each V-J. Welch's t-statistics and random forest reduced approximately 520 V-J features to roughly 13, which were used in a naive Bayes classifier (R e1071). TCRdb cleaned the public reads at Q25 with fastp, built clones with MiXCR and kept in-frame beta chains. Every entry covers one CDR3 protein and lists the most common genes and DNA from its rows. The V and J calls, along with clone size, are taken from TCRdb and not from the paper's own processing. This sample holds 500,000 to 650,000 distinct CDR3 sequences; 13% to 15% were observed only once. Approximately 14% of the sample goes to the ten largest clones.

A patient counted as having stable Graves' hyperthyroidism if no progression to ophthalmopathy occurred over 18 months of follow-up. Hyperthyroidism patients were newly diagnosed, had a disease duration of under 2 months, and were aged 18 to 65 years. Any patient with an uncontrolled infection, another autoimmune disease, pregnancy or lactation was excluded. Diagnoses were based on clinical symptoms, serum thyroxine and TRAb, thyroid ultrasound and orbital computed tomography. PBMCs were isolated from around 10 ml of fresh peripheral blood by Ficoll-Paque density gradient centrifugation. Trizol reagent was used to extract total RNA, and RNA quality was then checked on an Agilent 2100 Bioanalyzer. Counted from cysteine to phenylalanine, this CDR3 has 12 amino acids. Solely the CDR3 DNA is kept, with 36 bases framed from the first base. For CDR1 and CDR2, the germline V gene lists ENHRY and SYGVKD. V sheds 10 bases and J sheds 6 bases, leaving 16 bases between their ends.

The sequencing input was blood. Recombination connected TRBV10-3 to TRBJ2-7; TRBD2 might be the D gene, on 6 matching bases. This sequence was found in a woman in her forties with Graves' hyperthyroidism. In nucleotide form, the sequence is TGTGCCACCTTCTCGTACGGGGGCGAGCAGTACTTC. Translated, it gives CATFSYGGEQYF.